Listed below are T cell receptor beta chains from one sample, sequenced in a study of beta chain features in type 1 diabetes. TCRdb's table, derived via immunoSEQ multiplex PCR, lists solely in-frame clones and lacks some. The table has 30,000 or so clones, roughly two thirds seen once. Source material: Tregs from blood. All receptors derive from a young woman with type 1 diabetes. The CDR3 runs from the conserved cysteine through the conserved F or W. Each record gives: D gene, clone size, V gene, J gene, CDR3 protein, CDR3 DNA. D genes are given only for firm matches. Clone size is not always given. Where it is, it says once, few, many or a class for expanded clones.

TRBD2	few	TRBV27	TRBJ2-5	CASSASLAGGQETQYF	TGTGCCAGCAGTGCGTCATTAGCGGGAGGCCAAGAGACCCAGTACTTC
NA	NA	TRBV5-6	TRBJ2-6	CASSLVGGNPGANVLTF	TGTGCCAGCAGCTTGGTGGGGGGTAATCCTGGGGCCAACGTCCTGACTTTC
TRBD2	NA	TRBV27	TRBJ2-5	CASSFLSGRGETQYF	TGTGCCAGCAGTTTCCTAAGCGGGAGGGGAGAGACCCAGTACTTC
NA	NA	TRBV5-1	TRBJ2-2	CASSLLGDTGELFF	TGCGCCAGCAGCTTGTTGGGAGACACCGGGGAGCTGTTTTTT
TRBD1	NA	TRBV6-5	TRBJ2-7	CASSEQGVSYEQYF	TGTGCCAGCAGTGAACAGGGGGTCTCCTACGAGCAGTACTTC
NA	NA	TRBV30	TRBJ1-1	CAWSVLGPLNTEAFF	TGTGCCTGGAGTGTACTAGGACCCCTGAACACTGAAGCTTTCTTT
NA	NA	TRBV29-1	TRBJ1-6	CSVGMGTGNSPLHF	TGCAGCGTTGGAATGGGTACGGGTAATTCACCCCTCCACTTT
NA	NA	TRBV29-1	TRBJ2-4	CSVEDPLAKNIQYF	TGCAGCGTTGAAGACCCGTTAGCCAAAAACATTCAGTACTTC
NA	NA	TRBV6-5	TRBJ1-5	CASSLTQGIQPQHF	TGTGCCAGCAGTCTCACACAGGGCATCCAGCCCCAGCATTTT
NA	NA	TRBV6-5	TRBJ2-1	CASTGGNEQFF	TGTGCCAGCACCGGGGGTAATGAGCAGTTCTTC
NA	NA	TRBV9	TRBJ2-1	CASSVGGGAYNEQFF	TGTGCCAGCAGCGTAGGAGGGGGGGCCTACAATGAGCAGTTCTTC
TRBD1	NA	TRBV7-9	TRBJ1-2	CASSWTRDRGNYGYTF	TGTGCCAGCAGCTGGACCAGGGACAGGGGGAACTATGGCTACACCTTC
NA	NA	TRBV19	TRBJ2-1	CASSIAGANNEQFF	TGTGCCAGTAGTATAGCGGGAGCGAACAATGAGCAGTTCTTC
NA	NA	TRBV7-3	TRBJ2-3	CASSPRSGTQYF	TGTGCCAGCAGCCCCCGGTCTGGTACGCAGTATTTT
TRBD1	NA	TRBV6-5	TRBJ2-5	CASSSPGQGVEEQYF	TGTGCCAGCAGTTCGCCCGGACAGGGAGTGGAGGAGCAGTACTTC
NA	NA	TRBV4-1	TRBJ2-1	CASSRGNEQFF	TGCGCCAGCAGCCGCGGAAATGAGCAGTTCTTC
TRBD1	NA	TRBV19	TRBJ2-1	CASSIRQGAVSNEQFF	TGTGCCAGTAGTATCCGACAGGGGGCAGTTTCCAATGAGCAGTTCTTC
NA	NA	TRBV28	TRBJ2-6	CASSLVQGLTGANVLTF	TGTGCCAGCAGTTTAGTCCAGGGGTTGACTGGGGCCAACGTCCTGACTTTC
TRBD2	NA	TRBV9	TRBJ2-5	CASSLGLVGGQETQYF	TGTGCCAGCAGCTTAGGACTAGTAGGAGGCCAAGAGACCCAGTACTTC
NA	NA	TRBV7-8	TRBJ1-1	CASSLQTGSNTEAFF	TGTGCCAGCAGCTTGCAGACGGGGTCGAACACTGAAGCTTTCTTT
NA	NA	TRBV7-8	TRBJ2-1	CASSSRTVYNEQFF	TGTGCCAGCAGCTCCCGGACTGTATACAATGAGCAGTTCTTC
TRBD2	NA	TRBV9	TRBJ2-7	CASSVGIAGVAYEQYF	TGTGCCAGCAGCGTAGGGATAGCGGGAGTTGCCTACGAGCAGTACTTC
NA	NA	TRBV10-3	TRBJ2-7	CAAKASGEQYF	TGTGCCGCCAAAGCTTCCGGGGAGCAGTACTTC
TRBD1	NA	TRBV5-1	TRBJ2-7	CASSLAGTGSYEQYF	TGCGCCAGCAGCTTGGCCGGGACAGGATCCTACGAGCAGTACTTC
TRBD1	NA	TRBV5-1	TRBJ1-4	CASSPRQGTNEKLFF	TGCGCCAGCAGCCCCCGACAGGGCACTAATGAAAAACTGTTTTTT
NA	NA	TRBV7-6	TRBJ2-2	CASSLYGNTGELFF	TGTGCCAGCAGCTTATACGGGAACACCGGGGAGCTGTTTTTT
NA	NA	TRBV5-1	TRBJ1-4	CASSLANTGSNEKLFF	TGCGCCAGCAGCTTGGCTAACACAGGGTCTAATGAAAAACTGTTTTTT
NA	NA	TRBV5-1	TRBJ1-5	CASSLAPDSLSQHF	TGCGCCAGCAGCTTGGCACCTGACAGTCTGTCCCAGCATTTT
TRBD1	NA	TRBV14	TRBJ1-6	CASSQTPGGVSPLHF	TGTGCCAGCAGCCAAACACCAGGGGGTGTTTCACCCCTCCACTTT
NA	few	TRBV19	TRBJ2-2	CASSVGSTGELFF	TGTGCCAGTAGTGTAGGTAGCACCGGGGAGCTGTTTTTT
NA	NA	TRBV15	TRBJ2-7	CATSRDLSYEQYF	TGTGCCACCAGCAGAGATTTGAGCTACGAGCAGTACTTC
NA	NA	TRBV19	TRBJ2-7	CASSPTPRRLYEQYF	TGTGCCAGTAGTCCTACCCCAAGGAGACTCTACGAGCAGTACTTC
TRBD2	NA	TRBV18	TRBJ2-7	CASSPTTSGSISYEQYF	TGTGCCAGCTCACCGACAACTAGCGGGAGCATATCCTACGAGCAGTACTTC
TRBD1	NA	TRBV5-1	TRBJ2-2	CASNPGTGMKWNTGELFF	TGCGCCAGCAATCCCGGGACAGGGATGAAGTGGAACACCGGGGAGCTGTTTTTT
NA	NA	TRBV7-9	TRBJ1-5	CASSFGGTFQHF	TGTGCCAGCAGCTTTGGCGGAACCTTCCAGCATTTT
TRBD1	few	TRBV7-9	TRBJ2-5	CASRDRDETQYF	TGTGCCAGCAGGGACAGGGATGAGACCCAGTACTTC
NA	few	TRBV19	TRBJ1-6	CASRRRTARPNSPLHF	TGTGCCAGTAGAAGACGGACAGCCAGACCGAATTCACCCCTCCACTTT
TRBD2	NA	TRBV5-1	TRBJ2-1	CASSPIGAGVDNEQFF	TGCGCCAGCAGCCCCATAGGTGCGGGGGTTGACAATGAGCAGTTCTTC
NA	NA	TRBV28	TRBJ1-4	CASSLGGVQGEKLFF	TGTGCCAGCAGTTTAGGAGGGGTCCAGGGTGAAAAACTGTTTTTT
TRBD1	NA	TRBV19	TRBJ2-7	CASSTGTAPFPYEQYF	TGTGCCAGTAGTACCGGGACAGCACCTTTTCCCTACGAGCAGTACTTC
NA	few	TRBV7-9	TRBJ1-2	CASSLQGAGVGGYTF	TGTGCCAGCAGCTTACAGGGAGCGGGAGTTGGTGGCTACACCTTC
TRBD2	NA	TRBV19	TRBJ2-1	CASSFSGNSYNEQFF	TGTGCCAGTAGTTTTAGCGGGAACTCCTACAATGAGCAGTTCTTC
TRBD2	NA	TRBV7-9	TRBJ2-7	CASSPAGTSYEQYF	TGTGCCAGCAGCCCAGCGGGAACCAGCTACGAGCAGTACTTC
TRBD1	NA	TRBV2	TRBJ1-2	CASSIGQGSHYGYTF	TGTGCCAGCAGTATAGGACAGGGGTCTCACTATGGCTACACCTTC
TRBD1	NA	TRBV28	TRBJ1-4	CASSPGQIIEKLFF	TGTGCCAGCTCGCCGGGACAGATTATAGAAAAACTGTTTTTT
NA	NA	TRBV5-1	TRBJ2-1	CASRDSQYYNEQFF	TGCGCCAGCAGGGACAGCCAGTACTACAATGAGCAGTTCTTC
NA	NA	TRBV9	TRBJ2-7	CASGPTGFSYEQYF	TGTGCCAGTGGCCCGACCGGGTTCTCCTACGAGCAGTACTTC
NA	NA	TRBV7-8	TRBJ1-5	CASSLVGGGNQPQHF	TGTGCCAGCAGCTTAGTAGGTGGAGGCAATCAGCCCCAGCATTTT
TRBD1	NA	TRBV28	TRBJ1-2	CASSPRDRVSRSGYTF	TGTGCCAGCAGTCCCCGAGACAGGGTGAGCCGGAGCGGCTACACCTTC
NA	NA	TRBV20-1	TRBJ1-1	CGAGGTEAFF	TGCGGTGCCGGAGGCACTGAAGCTTTCTTT
NA	NA	TRBV5-1	TRBJ1-1	CASSPQGIPNTEAFF	TGCGCCAGCAGCCCCCAGGGAATCCCGAACACTGAAGCTTTCTTT
TRBD1	NA	TRBV11-3	TRBJ2-5	CASSRTGGNPQETQYF	TGTGCCAGCAGCCGAACAGGGGGCAATCCGCAAGAGACCCAGTACTTC
TRBD2	NA	TRBV10-2	TRBJ2-7	CASRRVAGPSYEQYF	TGCGCCAGCAGGCGGGTAGCGGGACCATCCTACGAGCAGTACTTC
TRBD2	NA	TRBV5-1	TRBJ2-7	CASSLVASGSYEQYF	TGCGCCAGCAGCTTGGTGGCTAGCGGTAGCTACGAGCAGTACTTC
TRBD1	NA	TRBV4-1	TRBJ2-1	CASSPSRQGHYNEQFF	TGCGCCAGCAGCCCATCTCGACAGGGCCACTACAATGAGCAGTTCTTC
NA	NA	TRBV18	TRBJ2-1	CASSPLPGEYNEQFF	TGTGCCAGCTCACCACTCCCCGGGGAATACAATGAGCAGTTCTTC
NA	NA	TRBV6-1	TRBJ1-5	CASFSGYSNQPQHF	TGTGCCAGCTTCTCGGGATATAGCAATCAGCCCCAGCATTTT
TRBD2	NA	TRBV9	TRBJ2-2	CASSVGYKAGITGELFF	TGTGCCAGCAGCGTAGGTTACAAAGCGGGAATAACCGGGGAGCTGTTTTTT
NA	NA	TRBV5-4	TRBJ2-2	CASSSGFTGTGELFF	TGTGCCAGCAGCTCGGGTTTTACGGGGACCGGGGAGCTGTTTTTT